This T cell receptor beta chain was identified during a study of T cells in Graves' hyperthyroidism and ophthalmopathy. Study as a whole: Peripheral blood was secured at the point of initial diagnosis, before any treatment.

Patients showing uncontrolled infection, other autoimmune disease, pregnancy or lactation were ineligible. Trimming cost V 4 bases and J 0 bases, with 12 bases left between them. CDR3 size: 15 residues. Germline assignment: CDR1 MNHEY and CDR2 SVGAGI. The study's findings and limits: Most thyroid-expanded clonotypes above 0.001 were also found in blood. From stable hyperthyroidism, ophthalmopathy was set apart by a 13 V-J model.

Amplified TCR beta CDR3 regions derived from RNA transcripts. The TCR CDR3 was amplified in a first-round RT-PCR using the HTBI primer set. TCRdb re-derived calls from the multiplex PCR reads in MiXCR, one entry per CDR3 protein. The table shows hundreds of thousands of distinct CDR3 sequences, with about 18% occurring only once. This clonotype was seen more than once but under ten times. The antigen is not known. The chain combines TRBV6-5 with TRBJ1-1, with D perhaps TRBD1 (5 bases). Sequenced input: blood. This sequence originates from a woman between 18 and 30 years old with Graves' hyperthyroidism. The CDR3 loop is CASSSPTALNTEAFF. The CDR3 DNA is TGTGCCAGCAGTTCCCCGACAGCCTTGAACACTGAAGCTTTCTTT.